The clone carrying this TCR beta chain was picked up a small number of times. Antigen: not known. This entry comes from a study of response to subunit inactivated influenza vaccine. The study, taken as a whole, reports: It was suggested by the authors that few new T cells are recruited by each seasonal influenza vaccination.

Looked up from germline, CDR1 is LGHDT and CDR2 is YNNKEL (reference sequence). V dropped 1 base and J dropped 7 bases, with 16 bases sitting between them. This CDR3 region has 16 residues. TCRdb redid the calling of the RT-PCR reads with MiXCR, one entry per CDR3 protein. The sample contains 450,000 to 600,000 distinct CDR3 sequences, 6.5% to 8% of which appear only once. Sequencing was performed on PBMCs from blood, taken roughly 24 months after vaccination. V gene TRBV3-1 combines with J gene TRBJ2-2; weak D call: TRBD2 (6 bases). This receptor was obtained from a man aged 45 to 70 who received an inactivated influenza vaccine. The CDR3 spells CASSQVETSRGGELFF. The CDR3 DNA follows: TGTGCCAGCAGCCAAGTAGAGACTAGTCGAGGCGGGGAGCTGTTTTTT.